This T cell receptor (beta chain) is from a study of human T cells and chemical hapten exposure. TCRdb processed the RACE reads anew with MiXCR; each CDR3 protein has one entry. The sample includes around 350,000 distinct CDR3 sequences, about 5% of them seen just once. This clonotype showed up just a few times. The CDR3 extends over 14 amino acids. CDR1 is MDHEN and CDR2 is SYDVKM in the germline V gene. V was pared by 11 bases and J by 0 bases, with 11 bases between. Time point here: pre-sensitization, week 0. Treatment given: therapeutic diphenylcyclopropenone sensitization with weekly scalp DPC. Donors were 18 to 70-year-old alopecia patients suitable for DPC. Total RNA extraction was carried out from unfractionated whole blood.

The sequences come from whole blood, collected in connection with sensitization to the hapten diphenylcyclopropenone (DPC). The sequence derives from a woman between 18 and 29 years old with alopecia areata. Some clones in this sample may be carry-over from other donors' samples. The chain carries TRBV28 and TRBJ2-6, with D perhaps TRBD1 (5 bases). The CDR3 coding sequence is TGTGCCGCCCAAGGGGTCTCTGGGGCCAACGTCCTGACTTTC. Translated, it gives CAAQGVSGANVLTF.